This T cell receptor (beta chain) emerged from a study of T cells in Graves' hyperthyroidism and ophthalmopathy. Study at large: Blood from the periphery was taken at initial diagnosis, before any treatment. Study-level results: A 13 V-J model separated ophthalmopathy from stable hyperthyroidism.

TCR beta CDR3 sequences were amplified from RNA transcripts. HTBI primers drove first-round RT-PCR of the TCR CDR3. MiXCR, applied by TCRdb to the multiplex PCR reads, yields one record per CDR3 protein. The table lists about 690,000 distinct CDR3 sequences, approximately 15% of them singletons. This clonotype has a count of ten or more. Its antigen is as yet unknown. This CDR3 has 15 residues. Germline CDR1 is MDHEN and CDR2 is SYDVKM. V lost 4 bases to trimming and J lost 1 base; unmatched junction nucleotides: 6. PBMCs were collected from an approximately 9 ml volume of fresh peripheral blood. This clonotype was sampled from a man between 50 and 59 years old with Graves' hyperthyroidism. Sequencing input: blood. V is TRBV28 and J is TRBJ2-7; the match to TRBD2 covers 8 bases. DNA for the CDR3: TGTGCCAGCAGTTCCGTAGCGGGACGTTCCTACGAGCAGTACTTC. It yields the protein CASSSVAGRSYEQYF.